This entry lists 8 T cell receptor beta chains sequenced from one sample in a study of cytomegalovirus exposure and HLA in healthy donors. Primers: 60 Vbeta forward and 13 Jbeta reverse. The assay was immunoSEQ multiplex PCR, and TCRdb's table has in-frame clones only and misses some. The sample records 80,000 to 100,000 clones, about two thirds being singletons. Sample: PBMCs. The receptors here all came from a man aged 50 to 59 in good health and CMV-seronegative.

This clone has just one count. The chain joins TRBV5-1 to TRBJ1-1; possible D gene TRBD1, 6 bases. CDR3 length: 13 amino acids. Germline CDR1 SGHRS, CDR2 YFSETQ. V was shortened by 4 bases and J by 1 base, with 8 bases between the two germline ends. DNA of the CDR3: TGCGCCAGCAGCCCGACAGGGAACACTGAAGCTTTCTTT. Translation: CASSPTGNTEAFF.

The chain is built from TRBV28 and TRBJ2-5; 7 bases align to TRBD1. The J call is uncertain, as TRBJ2-7 better fits the DNA end. CDR3 size: 13 residues. From germline, CDR1 is MDHEN and CDR2 SYDVKM. Here the CDR3 DNA reads TGTGCCAGCACCCCGGGACAGCACTACGAGCAGTACTTC. Protein product: CASTPGQHYEQYF.

J is TRBJ2-5 and V is TRBV28; 7 bases agree with TRBD2. V was pared by 6 bases and J by 3 bases, with 13 bases of the junction left unmatched. Germline V CDR1 and CDR2: MDHEN, SYDVKM. The CDR3 has 16 amino acids. This CDR3 reads CASSSTATSVKETQYF. CDR3 nucleotides: TGTGCCAGCAGCTCGACAGCAACTAGCGTTAAAGAGACCCAGTACTTC.

The rearrangement uses TRBV10-1 and TRBJ2-3; TRBD2 is a possible D gene (6 bases). CDR1 is WNHNN, CDR2 SYGVQD, per germline (reference sequence). Trimming took off 8 bases at V and 2 bases at J, with 14 bases between the two ends. The CDR3 is 14 residues long. CDR3 residues: CASSRDLNTDTQYF. In DNA form, the CDR3 reads TGCGCCAGCTCCCGGGACTTGAACACAGATACGCAGTATTTT.

This chain joins TRBV7-3 and TRBJ2-1; 10 bases align to TRBD2. The CDR3 is made up of 17 amino acids. Trimming cost V 5 bases and J 8 bases; bases outside gene matches: 15. Germline V gives CDR1 SGHTA, CDR2 FQGTGA. This CDR3 is CASSPPMGPSGSYEQFF. DNA for the CDR3: TGTGCCAGCAGCCCGCCAATGGGTCCTAGCGGGAGTTATGAGCAGTTCTTC.

The rearrangement links TRBV15 to TRBJ2-7; tentatively, D is TRBD2 (6 bases). V was pared by 3 bases and J by 1 base, with 19 bases between. Germline assignment: CDR1 LNHNV and CDR2 YYDKDF (reference sequence). This CDR3 is built from 17 residues. CDR3 in DNA: TGTGCCACCAGCAGCGCCTCTTGGGGGGTGTGGTCCTACGAGCAGTACTTC. The encoded protein is CATSSASWGVWSYEQYF.

This clone was observed a handful of times. The chain uses TRBV19 and TRBJ1-5; D remains ambiguous. Trimming left V 7 bases short and J 5 bases short, with 12 bases between. Germline loops: CDR1 LNHDA, CDR2 SQIVND (reference sequence). The CDR3 consists of 13 residues. CDR3 protein: CASNEADYQPQHF. Written as DNA, the CDR3 is TGTGCCAGTAACGAGGCGGACTATCAGCCCCAGCATTTT. The full variable domain, completed using reference TRBV19 and TRBJ1-5, is DGGITQSPKYLFRKEGQNVTLSCEQNLNHDAMYWYRQDPGQGLRLIYYSQIVNDFQKGDIAEGYSVSREKKESFPLTVTSAQKNPTAFYLCASNEADYQPQHFGDGTRLSIL.

Points on this clone: One end of the junction does not line up with germline, which may come from a read error. V gene TRBV7-9 combines with J gene TRBJ1-2; tentatively, D is TRBD1 (6 bases). Germline V gene sequence: CDR1 SEHNR, CDR2 FQNEAQ (reference sequence). This CDR3 has 16 residues. The CDR3 DNA follows: TGTTCCAGCAGCTTAGGTGGGCGGGGGCTGAACTATGGCTACACCTTC. Encoded protein: CSSSLGGRGLNYGYTF.